Detailed here is one T cell receptor beta chain. The data stem from a study of CD8 T cells in ankylosing spondylitis. TCRdb used MiXCR to reprocess the 5' RACE reads, holding one entry per CDR3 protein. The sample includes under 130,000 distinct CDR3 sequences, more than 20% seen only once; the top ten take roughly 12%. The CDR3 extends over 17 amino acids. Germline CDR1 reads SGHAT; CDR2 reads FQNNGV. J lost 1 base, V lost 5 bases, and 6 bases had no gene match. This chain uses TRBV11-2 with TRBJ2-3; 13 bases align to TRBD2. Sequencing was carried out using synovial fluid, either unsorted or a sorted T cell fraction (not recorded which). This clonotype was obtained from a male donor with ankylosing spondylitis. The CDR3, as DNA: TGTGCCAGCAGCAGGACTAGCGGGAGTCTTTGCACAGATACGCAGTATTTT. As protein: CASSRTSGSLCTDTQYF.